The 14 T cell receptor beta chains listed next were all sequenced from one sample in a study of blood T cells in healthy people across ages. For the second PCR, which ran for roughly 6 to 11 cycles, a sample-barcoded 5' primer and a J-beta primer mix were used. TCRdb itself ran the 5' RACE reads through MiXCR, one entry per CDR3 protein. The sample lists roughly 1,500,000 distinct CDR3 sequences, 35% to 45% occurring once. The specimen sequenced was blood. The receptors originated from a young woman in good health.

This chain connects TRBV30 to TRBJ2-1; 7 bases map to TRBD2. V shed 8 bases and J 5 bases; nucleotides not matched to a gene: 12. The CDR3 covers 14 residues. Per germline, CDR1 GTSNPN and CDR2 SVGIG (reference sequence). This chain's CDR3 is CAGTFGTINNEQFF. The DNA for the CDR3 is TGTGCCGGAACTTTCGGGACTATCAACAATGAGCAGTTCTTC.

This clonotype was observed a single time. This rearrangement joins TRBV21-1 to TRBJ1-5; TRBD1 reflects the table's D call only, with no check against the DNA. TRBV21-1 is a documented pseudogene. The CDR3 totals 15 residues. The CDR3 loop reads CASSEGGTGLQPQHF. The CDR3 DNA is TGTGCCAGCAGCGAAGGAGGGACAGGGTTGCAGCCCCAGCATTTT.

The V call is TRBV4-1, the J call TRBJ2-1; no definite D call. The germline V gene encodes CDR1 MGHRA and CDR2 YSYEKL. V was clipped by 4 bases and J by 3 bases, with 16 bases between them. This CDR3 region has 16 residues. For the CDR3, the DNA is TGCGCCAGCAGCCCCCTAGGCCCTCCCAGCTACAATGAGCAGTTCTTC. Protein: CASSPLGPPSYNEQFF.

The chain's CDR3 is CATSDSRRRNEQFF. The CDR3 DNA reads as TGTGCCACCAGTGACTCGAGGAGACGGAATGAGCAGTTCTTC. The chain is built from TRBV24-1 and TRBJ2-1, with D uncertain. Germline V gene sequence: CDR1 KGHDR, CDR2 SFDVKD. The CDR3 is made up of 14 amino acids. V was pared by 4 bases and J by 7 bases, with 13 bases between.

This chain uses TRBV11-2 with TRBJ2-5; 7 bases line up with TRBD1. With V trimmed by 1 base and J by 5 bases, 10 bases remained unmatched. The CDR3 length is 16 residues. Germline CDR1 is SGHAT and CDR2 is FQNNGV. CDR3 residues: CASSLGPTGKRETQYF. The CDR3 DNA sequence: TGTGCCAGCAGCTTAGGGCCGACAGGGAAACGGGAGACCCAGTACTTC.

Details on this clonotype: A much larger clone differs from this one at a single base, so this may be a read error. The rearrangement joins TRBV20-1 to TRBJ2-1, with D perhaps given as TRBD1 or TRBD2 (5 bases each). The J call may be faulty, since TRBJ2-7 better matches the DNA end. This CDR3 contains 16 residues. Germline CDR1 reads DFQATT; CDR2 reads SNEGSKA (reference sequence). The CDR3 bases are TGCAGTGCTAGAGATGCCGGGACCGAGTCCTACAATGAGCAGTACTTC. Translated, it gives CSARDAGTESYNEQYF.

This sequence joins TRBV9 and TRBJ1-4; D not resolved. The CDR3 is made up of 13 amino acids. V was clipped by 3 bases and J by 11 bases, with 14 bases between them. Germline-derived CDR1 and CDR2 are SGDLS and YYNGEE. The CDR3 sequence: CASSAPGRWKLFF. The CDR3 region has the DNA TGTGCCAGCAGCGCTCCGGGCCGGTGGAAACTGTTTTTT.

The table lists this clonotype with a few counts. This rearrangement joins TRBV21-1 to TRBJ2-7; the table's D call, TRBD1, was not checked against the DNA. TRBV21-1 is noted as a pseudogene. The CDR3 sequence is 15 residues long. As DNA, the CDR3 is TGTGCCAGCAGCGATGGACAGGGTCAGGCCTACGAGCAGTACTTC. This translates into CASSDGQGQAYEQYF.

This clonotype was counted between two and nine times. The chain's CDR3 is CASRVTSGGTNEQFF. CDR3 in DNA: TGTGCCAGCAGGGTAACTAGCGGGGGGACCAATGAGCAGTTCTTC. The rearrangement links TRBV27 to TRBJ2-1, with TRBD2 identical over 12 bases. Germline-derived CDR1 and CDR2 are MNHEY and SMNVEV (reference sequence). This CDR3 region has 15 residues. V shed 6 bases, J shed 6 bases, and the junction held 6 bases outside the gene matches.

With regard to this clonotype: One end of the junction does not line up with germline, which may come from a read error. The rearrangement uses TRBV18 and TRBJ2-1; D not resolved. This CDR3 comprises 16 residues. The V gene's germline CDR1 is KGHSH and CDR2 LQKENI. The CDR3 loop is CASSPPGLPTYNEQFF. DNA for the CDR3: TGTGCCAGCTCGCCACCCGGGCTACCCACCTACAATGAGCAGTTCTTC. The full variable domain, with the rest looked up from reference TRBV18 and TRBJ2-1, is NAGVMQNPRHLVRRRGQEARLRCSPMKGHSHVYWYRQLPEEGLKFMVYLQKENIIDESGMPKERFSAEFPKEGPSILRIQQVVRGDSAAYFCASSPPGLPTYNEQFFGPGTRLTVL.

The V call is TRBV7-8, the J call TRBJ1-2; D may be TRBD1 (6 bases). The CDR3 length is 14 residues. Trimming removed 1 base at V and 4 bases at J, with 10 bases between. Germline loops: CDR1 SGHVS, CDR2 FQNEAQ. DNA of the CDR3: TGTGCCAGCAGCTTAGACAGGGCGGTCTATGGCTACACCTTC. This encodes CASSLDRAVYGYTF.

The rearrangement links TRBV15 to TRBJ2-4; D gene unclear. Germline CDR1 reads LNHNV; CDR2 reads YYDKDF (reference sequence). The CDR3 length is 13 residues. V was shortened by 1 base and J by 13 bases, with 14 bases between the two germline ends. The CDR3 sequence is CATSRVERNEQYF. As DNA, the CDR3 is TGTGCCACCAGCAGAGTCGAGCGTAATGAGCAGTACTTC.

The CDR3 DNA follows: TGTGCCAGCAGCCCGGGGACTAGCGGGAGTCCTGCCGGGGAGCTGTTTTTT. As protein: CASSPGTSGSPAGELFF. V usage is TRBV4-2 and J usage is TRBJ2-2; 14 positions match TRBD2. This CDR3 is built from 17 residues. Unmatched junction bases numbered 7, after V lost 4 bases and J lost 6 bases. Germline V gene sequence: CDR1 LGHNA, CDR2 YNFKEQ.

The chain carries TRBV28 and TRBJ2-7; TRBD1 might be the D (5 bases). CDR1 MDHEN and CDR2 SYDVKM come from the germline V gene. Trimming cost V 5 bases and J 2 bases, with 19 bases left between them. The CDR3 is 16 residues long. This CDR3 reads CASSAPPQDTPYEQYF. The DNA for the CDR3 is TGTGCCAGCAGTGCACCCCCACAGGATACCCCCTACGAGCAGTACTTC.